Included here is one T cell receptor beta chain sequence, with context. Its antigen remains unknown. With V trimmed by 5 bases and J by 7 bases, 12 bases remained unmatched. Germline CDR1 SGHRS, CDR2 YFSETQ. The CDR3 covers 16 residues. The data were taken from a study of shared clonotypes between healthy human individuals. Findings of the study overall: Non-shared clonotypes had lower generation probabilities than clonotypes shared by all four sorted-subset donors.

Some 29,000 T cell genomes (about 0.2 ug DNA) went into each sorted-subset replicate. TCRdb keeps only in-frame clones here, not all; method: immunoSEQ multiplex PCR. The sample has more than 2,000,000 clones; 85% to 95% are singletons. The chain employs TRBV5-1 and TRBJ2-1; 10 positions match TRBD1. This clonotype was sampled from a man between 18 and 35 years old in good health. Sequences were obtained from naive CD4+ T cells sorted from blood. As for subset: CD45RA+ positively selected. The DNA for the CDR3 is TGCGCCAGCAGACATGAAAGACAGGGGGCGAAAAATGAGCAGTTCTTC. Amino acid sequence: CASRHERQGAKNEQFF.